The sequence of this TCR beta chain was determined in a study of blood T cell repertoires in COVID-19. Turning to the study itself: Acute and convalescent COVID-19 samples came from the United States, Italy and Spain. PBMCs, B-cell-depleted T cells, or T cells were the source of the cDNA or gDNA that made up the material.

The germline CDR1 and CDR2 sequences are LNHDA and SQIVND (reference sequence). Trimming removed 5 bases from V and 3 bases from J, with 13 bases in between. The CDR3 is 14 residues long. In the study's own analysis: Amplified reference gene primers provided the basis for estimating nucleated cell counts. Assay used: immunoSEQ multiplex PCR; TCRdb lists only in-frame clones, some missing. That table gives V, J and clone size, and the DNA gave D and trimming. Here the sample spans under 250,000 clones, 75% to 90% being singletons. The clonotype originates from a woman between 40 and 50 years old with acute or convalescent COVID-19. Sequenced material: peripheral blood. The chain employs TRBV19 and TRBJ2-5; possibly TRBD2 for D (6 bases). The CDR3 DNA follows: TGTGCCAGTAGTTTCGCGGGGCTTAAAGAGACCCAGTACTTC. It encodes CASSFAGLKETQYF. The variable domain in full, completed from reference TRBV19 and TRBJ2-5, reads DGGITQSPKYLFRKEGQNVTLSCEQNLNHDAMYWYRQDPGQGLRLIYYSQIVNDFQKGDIAEGYSVSREKKESFPLTVTSAQKNPTAFYLCASSFAGLKETQYFGPGTRLLVL.